This T cell receptor beta chain appears in the sequencing data of a study of T cell responses to AZD1222 COVID-19 vaccine. Study observations and caveats: Mapped onto spike, vaccine-associated CD4 TCRs spanned it and were dominant at 160-218 and 743-854.

Assay: immunoSEQ multiplex PCR; the TCRdb copy retains only in-frame clones and omits some. The data contain about 110,000 clones, 87% of them singletons. The CDR3 length is 14 residues. Germline loops: CDR1 SGHVS, CDR2 FQNEAQ. V was shortened by 2 bases and J by 2 bases, with 9 bases between the two germline ends. This clone turned up a few times. What it binds is not known. V usage is TRBV7-8 and J usage is TRBJ1-2, with D uncertain. The starting material was peripheral blood, obtained on day 0 of AZD1222 vaccination. The receptor was isolated from an adult in good health. The CDR3 spells CASSLRNSNYGYTF. The DNA of the CDR3 is TGTGCCAGCAGCTTACGCAACAGCAACTATGGCTACACCTTC.